This note documents a single TCR beta chain sequence. Unique molecular identifiers (one per individual cDNA molecule) were attached. TCRdb reprocessed the 5' RACE reads with MiXCR, giving one entry per CDR3 protein. The sample has 74,000 or so distinct CDR3 sequences, roughly 11% seen once. This sample is drawn from a study of early T cells in non-severe SARS-CoV-2 infection. Turning to the study itself: Chains were unpaired, as sequencing was done on bulk RNA from unsorted whole blood.

This TCR derives from an adult who was a healthcare worker with PCR-confirmed SARS-CoV-2 infection or an uninfected control (not recorded which). Material for sequencing was whole blood.

The CDR3 spells CSVVEVNTDTQYF. Here the CDR3 DNA reads TGCAGCGTTGTTGAGGTCAATACAGATACGCAGTATTTT. J is TRBJ2-3 and V is TRBV29-1; D remains unclear. Germline-derived CDR1 and CDR2 are SQVTM and ANQGSEA. The CDR3 length is 13 residues. V lost 4 bases, J lost 3 bases, and 11 bases lay in between.